These 10 T cell receptor beta chains share one sample of origin, sequenced in a study of blood T cells in healthy people across ages. A second roughly 6 to 11 cycle PCR used barcoded and J-beta primers. TCRdb independently ran MiXCR on the 5' RACE reads; one entry per CDR3 protein. Here the sample spans fewer than 750,000 distinct CDR3 sequences, over 40% being singletons. The sequenced sample was blood. The receptors derive from a woman aged 80 or older in good health.

In this sample, this clonotype turned up many times. The chain uses TRBV20-1 and TRBJ1-2; TRBD1 might be the D (5 bases). V gave up 3 bases and J gave up 4 bases, with 18 bases separating them. Germline CDR1 and CDR2: DFQATT and SNEGSKA (reference sequence). This CDR3 has 15 amino acids. In DNA form, the CDR3 reads TGCAGTGCTAGGGCTGGACATTTGGGGGTCTATGGCTACACCTTC. Protein: CSARAGHLGVYGYTF.

The chain links TRBV10-1 to TRBJ2-7, with TRBD1 matching 10 bases. The CDR3 sequence is 15 residues long. Trimming took 6 bases from V and 7 from J; bases not matched to a gene: 12. CDR1 and CDR2 (germline): WNHNN, SYGVQD (reference sequence). CDR3 loop: CASSRDRGLKNEQYF. The CDR3, as DNA: TGCGCCAGCAGCCGCGACAGGGGGCTTAAAAATGAGCAGTACTTC.

This clonotype showed up many times. This could be a read error, since a much larger clone is one nucleotide away. This chain joins TRBV19 and TRBJ2-2; D not resolved. Germline values: CDR1 LNHDA, CDR2 SQIVND (reference sequence). V lost 3 bases and J 3 bases, leaving 8 bases between the germline ends. This CDR3 spans 14 amino acids. This CDR3 is CASSIGQDTGELFF. The CDR3, as DNA: TGTGCCAGTAGTATCGGGCAGGACACCGGGGAGCTGTTTTTT.

CDR3 amino acids: CASSQDTGSPYEQYF. CDR3 in DNA: TGCGCCAGCAGCCAAGATACAGGGTCCCCTTACGAGCAGTACTTC. The chain couples TRBV4-1 to TRBJ2-7; tentative D call: TRBD1 (6 bases). The V gene's germline CDR1 is MGHRA and CDR2 YSYEKL. Trimming removed 0 bases from V and 4 bases from J, with 13 bases in between. The CDR3 extends over 15 amino acids.

V usage is TRBV2 and J usage is TRBJ2-1; D gene unclear. This CDR3 region has 11 residues. The germline CDR1 and CDR2 sequences are SNHLY and FYNNEI. Trimming pared 4 bases from V and 8 bases from J, leaving 6 bases between. The DNA for the CDR3 is TGTGCCAGCAGTGTTGGTTATGAGCAGTTCTTC. Translated, it gives CASSVGYEQFF.

This clonotype was counted once. The chain links TRBV7-9 to TRBJ2-1; no firm D call. V was shortened by 1 base and J by 10 bases, with 11 bases between the two germline ends. The germline gives CDR1 SEHNR, CDR2 FQNEAQ (reference sequence). The length of the CDR3 is 13 residues. DNA of the CDR3: TGTGCCAGCAGCTTAGGCTGGGTTTCAGAGCAGTTCTTC. This sequence encodes CASSLGWVSEQFF.

With regard to this clonotype: This clone may be a read error of a much larger clone one base away. The chain carries TRBV5-1 and TRBJ2-5; the match to TRBD2 covers 8 bases. CDR1 and CDR2 from the germline V gene are SGHRS and YFSETQ. Germline trimming cut 3 bases from V and 4 bases from J; bases unmatched to any gene: 11. The CDR3 is made up of 16 amino acids. CDR3 region: CASSSLGRAGVETQYF. DNA for the CDR3: TGCGCCAGCAGCTCCTTGGGACGAGCGGGAGTAGAGACCCAGTACTTC.

For this clonotype: A much larger clone differs by one base, so this may be a read error. The chain combines TRBV28 with TRBJ2-7; D may correspond to TRBD1 or TRBD2 (5 bases each). Trimming left V 2 bases short and J 6 bases short, with 17 bases between. The CDR3 spans 15 residues. Germline V gene sequence: CDR1 MDHEN, CDR2 SYDVKM. CDR3 loop: CASSLGGSRTCEQYF. The CDR3, as DNA: TGTGCCAGCAGTTTAGGGGGATCTAGAACCTGCGAGCAGTACTTC.

Concerning this clonotype: Since a much larger clone is just one base distant, this may be a read error. The chain carries TRBV24-1 and TRBJ2-1; D not certain. The germline V gene has CDR1 KGHDR and CDR2 SFDVKD. Trimming cost V 1 base and J 10 bases, with 7 bases left between them. There are 12 residues in the CDR3. The CDR3 loop reads CATSDFRKEQFF. Here the CDR3 DNA reads TGTGCCACCAGTGATTTTCGCAAAGAGCAGTTCTTC.

A note on this clonotype: Possible read error: a much larger clone is one base away. V gene TRBV28 combines with J gene TRBJ2-5; D gene ambiguous. The closer fit of TRBJ2-1 to the DNA end suggests the J call may be wrong. The germline V gene has CDR1 MDHEN and CDR2 SYDVKM. The CDR3 has 15 residues. CDR3: CASSPLDKTQETQFF. CDR3 DNA sequence: TGTGCCAGCAGCCCACTTGACAAGACTCAAGAGACCCAGTTCTTC.